The 14 T cell receptor beta chains in this list originate from one sample, sequenced in a study of blood T cell repertoires in COVID-19. Using immunoSEQ multiplex PCR, the repertoire was profiled, and TCRdb retains in-frame clones only, with some absent. The table records around 160,000 clones, more than 85% of them present only once. The sequenced sample consisted of peripheral blood. The receptors were sampled from a woman aged 60-75 years with COVID-19, enrolled during active disease.

The rearrangement joins TRBV19 to TRBJ2-1; 10 bases map to TRBD1. The ends lost 7 bases at V and 7 bases at J; junction bases unmatched: 10. Germline V gives CDR1 LNHDA, CDR2 SQIVND (reference sequence). This CDR3 is 15 amino acids long. The CDR3 here is CASTPPGQGRNEQFF. CDR3 DNA: TGTGCCAGTACCCCTCCGGGACAGGGGAGGAATGAGCAGTTCTTC.

This chain connects TRBV27 to TRBJ1-4; TRBD1 might be the D (6 bases). Trimming stripped 6 bases from V and 4 bases from J, with 12 bases between. The CDR3 has 14 amino acids. Germline CDR1 reads MNHEY; CDR2 reads SMNVEV (reference sequence). This CDR3 reads CASRRGTDNEKLFF. In DNA, the CDR3 is TGTGCCAGCAGGAGGGGGACGGATAATGAAAAACTGTTTTTT.

The count of this clone is one. The J gene is TRBJ2-3, the V gene TRBV11-3; D is undetermined. The CDR3 totals 15 residues. Trimming shortened V by 1 base and J by 2 bases, and 10 bases separated the two germline ends. Per the germline V gene, CDR1 is SGHNT and CDR2 is YENEEA. The CDR3 DNA sequence: TGTGCCAGCAGCTTAGTCGGTACCATCACAGATACGCAGTATTTT. This encodes CASSLVGTITDTQYF. Drawing the rest from reference TRBV11-3 and TRBJ2-3, the complete variable domain is EAGVVQSPRYKIIEKKQPVAFWCNPISGHNTLYWYLQNLGQGPELLIRYENEEAVDDSQLPKDRFSAERLKGVDSTLKIQPAELGDSAVYLCASSLVGTITDTQYFGPGTRLTVL.

The chain has TRBV4-1 and TRBJ1-4, with 7 bases that match TRBD1. J gave up 7 bases and V 4 bases, and 6 bases lay outside the gene matches. From germline, CDR1 is MGHRA and CDR2 YSYEKL. The CDR3 consists of 14 residues. CDR3 protein: CASSRDRVSEKLFF. CDR3 DNA sequence: TGCGCCAGCAGCCGCGACAGGGTGAGTGAAAAACTGTTTTTT.

The chain joins TRBV5-4 to TRBJ2-1; D may be TRBD2 (7 bases). The CDR3 length is 15 residues. V was shortened by 2 bases and J by 5 bases, with 14 bases between the two germline ends. The germline gives CDR1 SGHNT, CDR2 YYREEE (reference sequence). For the CDR3, the DNA is TGTGCCAGCAGCTTTGGGGGGGGCGTGGACAATGAGCAGTTCTTC. Amino acids: CASSFGGGVDNEQFF.

The chain employs TRBV7-9 and TRBJ1-5; D is ambiguous. In germline, CDR1 is SEHNR, CDR2 FQNEAQ (reference sequence). The V gene lost 5 bases and the J gene lost 6 bases, with 14 bases spanning the gap. There are 14 residues in the CDR3. CDR3 coding DNA: TGTGCCAGCAGCCCTGCGGGAGGGCCTCAGCCCCAGCATTTT. It encodes CASSPAGGPQPQHF.

The chain's CDR3 is CASSLSLTGGYGQPQHF. The CDR3 coding sequence is TGTGCCAGCAGCTTAAGTTTGACAGGGGGCTATGGTCAGCCCCAGCATTTT. J is TRBJ1-5 and V is TRBV7-2; 10 bases match TRBD1. Germline V gene data show CDR1 as SGHTA and CDR2 as FQGNSA. CDR3 length: 17 residues. The trim removed 2 bases at V and 6 bases at J, leaving 10 bases unmatched.

The chain recombines TRBV18 with TRBJ1-4; a weak D match, TRBD1 (6 bases). Germline CDR1 KGHSH, CDR2 LQKENI. V was clipped by 0 bases and J by 8 bases, with 13 bases between them. The CDR3 sequence is 15 residues long. The CDR3 DNA reads as TGTGCCAGCTCACCACCGGGCACCCAGGGGGAAAAACTGTTTTTT. Protein sequence: CASSPPGTQGEKLFF.

The chain carries TRBV6-1 and TRBJ1-6; D is perhaps TRBD1 (6 bases). Germline V CDR1 and CDR2: MNHNS, SASEGT. The CDR3 covers 15 residues. V lost 3 bases and J 8 bases, leaving 14 bases between the germline ends. CDR3 residues: CASSDGFEGDSPLHF. The CDR3 region has the DNA TGTGCCAGCAGTGACGGGTTTGAGGGGGATTCACCCCTCCACTTT.

This clone was found a few times. This CDR3 reads CASSKVREGNYGYTF. DNA of the CDR3: TGTGCCAGTAGTAAGGTCCGGGAGGGGAACTATGGCTACACCTTC. The chain couples TRBV19 to TRBJ1-2; D may be TRBD1 (5 bases). The V gene's germline CDR1 is LNHDA and CDR2 SQIVND (reference sequence). V lost 4 bases and J lost 2, with 14 bases in between. This CDR3 is 15 amino acids long.

The chain uses TRBV21-1 and TRBJ2-5; no check of the table's D call, TRBD1, against the DNA was made. TRBV21-1 is tagged as a pseudogene. There are 16 residues in the CDR3. The CDR3 protein is CASSKVGQGRQETQYF. The CDR3 coding sequence is TGTGCCAGCAGCAAAGTGGGCCAGGGTCGTCAAGAGACCCAGTACTTC.

The genes are TRBV3-1 (or the pseudogene TRBV3-2) and TRBJ1-3; 8 positions agree with TRBD1. The CDR3 contains 14 residues. Unmatched junction bases numbered 7, after V lost 4 bases and J lost 8 bases. Germline assignment: CDR1 LGHDT and CDR2 YNNKEL (reference sequence). The CDR3 DNA is TGTGCCAGCAGCCCCGGGACAGGCCTTGACACCATATATTTT. It translates to CASSPGTGLDTIYF.

For this clone: At the DNA level, this CDR3 is encoded by other sequences in the same sample as well. This chain links TRBV7-3 with TRBJ2-3; no clear D gene. The germline V gene encodes CDR1 SGHTA and CDR2 FQGTGA. Trimming took 6 bases from V and 0 from J, leaving 10 bases between them. The CDR3 is 14 residues long. The CDR3 DNA reads TGTGCCAGCAGTCCAGGAAGAAGCACAGATACGCAGTATTTT. The encoded protein is CASSPGRSTDTQYF.

The chain has TRBV5-1 and TRBJ1-3; perhaps TRBD1 as D (6 bases). Germline V gives CDR1 SGHRS, CDR2 YFSETQ. This CDR3 is 16 amino acids long. V was clipped by 5 bases and J by 2 bases, with 17 bases between them. The CDR3 region is CASSSDGGRTGNTIYF. CDR3 DNA sequence: TGCGCCAGCAGTTCTGATGGGGGCAGGACTGGAAACACCATATATTTT.